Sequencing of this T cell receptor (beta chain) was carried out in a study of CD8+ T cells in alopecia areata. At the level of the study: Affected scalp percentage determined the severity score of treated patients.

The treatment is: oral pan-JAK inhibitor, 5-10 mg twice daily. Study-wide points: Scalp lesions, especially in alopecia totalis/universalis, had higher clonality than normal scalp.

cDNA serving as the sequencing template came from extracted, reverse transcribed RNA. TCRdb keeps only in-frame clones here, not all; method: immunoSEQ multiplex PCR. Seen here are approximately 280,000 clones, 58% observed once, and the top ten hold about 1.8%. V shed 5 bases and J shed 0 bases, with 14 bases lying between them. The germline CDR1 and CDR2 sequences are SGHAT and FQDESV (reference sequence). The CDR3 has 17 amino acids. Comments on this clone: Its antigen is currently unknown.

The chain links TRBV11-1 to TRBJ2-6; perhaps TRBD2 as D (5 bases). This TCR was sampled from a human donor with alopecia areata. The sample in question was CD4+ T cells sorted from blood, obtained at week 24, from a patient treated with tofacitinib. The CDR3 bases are TGTGCCAGCAGCCCAGAGAGGGCCGCCTCTGGGGCCAACGTCCTGACTTTC. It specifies CASSPERAASGANVLTF.